This T cell receptor (beta chain) was documented in a study of cytomegalovirus exposure and HLA in healthy donors. Study-wide points: The classifier reportedly diagnosed cytomegalovirus status with high specificity and sensitivity. Evidence from a later analysis indicated that most CMV-associated TCR beta chains looked HLA-restricted.

As regards this clone: The antigen is not known.

V was shortened by 3 bases and J by 3 bases, with 9 bases between the two germline ends. Germline lookup yields CDR1 SQVTM and CDR2 ANQGSEA. The CDR3 length is 13 residues. Primers: 60 Vbeta forward and 13 Jbeta reverse. The data were produced by immunoSEQ multiplex PCR, yet TCRdb's version contains in-frame clones alone and is incomplete. The table lists approximately 110,000 clones, about 60% of them singletons. This sequence joins TRBV29-1 and TRBJ1-3; D gene uncertain. The TCR was taken from a woman younger than 45 in good health and CMV-seronegative. Sequenced material: PBMCs. The CDR3 sequence is CSVETPVGNTIYF. The CDR3 nucleotides read TGCAGCGTTGAGACTCCTGTTGGAAACACCATATATTTT. The variable domain in full, with the rest retrieved from reference TRBV29-1 and TRBJ1-3, is SAVISQKPSRDICQRGTSLTIQCQVDSQVTMMFWYRQQPGQSLTLIATANQGSEATYESGFVIDKFPISRPNLTFSTLTVSNMSPEDSSIYLCSVETPVGNTIYFGEGSWLTVV.